A single sample gave rise to the 9 T cell receptor beta chains below, sequenced in a study of shared clonotypes between healthy human individuals. The table came from immunoSEQ multiplex PCR; TCRdb's copy has only in-frame clones and leaves some out. Of about 480,000 clones in the sample, about 75% are singletons; the top ten hold 12%. Sample: PBMCs. The source of these receptors is a woman in her thirties or forties in good health. Some clones in this sample may be carry-over from other donors' samples.

This chain uses TRBV19 with TRBJ2-2; the D is unclear. The CDR3 sequence is 17 residues long. Trimming took 5 bases from V and 3 from J, leaving 19 bases between them. In germline, CDR1 is LNHDA, CDR2 SQIVND (reference sequence). Written as DNA, the CDR3 is TGTGCCAGTAGTCCTCCAGACGGCGCGGCCGACACCGGGGAGCTGTTTTTT. Translating it yields CASSPPDGAADTGELFF.

The chain joins TRBV27 to TRBJ1-2; 7 bases map to TRBD1. The germline V gene has CDR1 MNHEY and CDR2 SMNVEV (reference sequence). V trimming: 5 bases; J trimming: 4 bases; junction bases outside the gene matches: 10. CDR3 length: 15 residues. The CDR3 DNA sequence: TGTGCCAGCAGTAGGTATTCGGGACAGACCTATGGCTACACCTTC. Its translation: CASSRYSGQTYGYTF.

CDR3 sequence reads: CASSMRGSDTQYF. As DNA, the CDR3 is TGTGCCAGCAGTATGAGGGGATCAGATACGCAGTATTTT. V usage is TRBV7-3 and J usage is TRBJ2-3; tentatively, D is TRBD1 or TRBD2 (5 bases each). This CDR3 has 13 amino acids. V gave up 6 bases and J gave up 4 bases, with 11 bases separating them. Germline values: CDR1 SGHTA, CDR2 FQGTGA.

The chain combines TRBV7-9 with TRBJ2-6, with 7 positions matching TRBD2. J lost 0 bases, V lost 5 bases, and 10 bases had no gene match. The CDR3 sequence is 18 residues long. From germline, CDR1 is SEHNR and CDR2 FQNEAQ (reference sequence). In DNA, the CDR3 is TGTGCCAGCAGCCCCCGCGGCGGGGGATTCTCTGGGGCCAACGTCCTGACTTTC. Its protein product is CASSPRGGGFSGANVLTF.

This chain uses TRBV6-1 with TRBJ2-1, with TRBD1 matching 7 bases. The J segment lost 9 bases and the V segment lost 1 base, leaving 9 bases of the junction unmatched. CDR3 length: 15 amino acids. CDR1 and CDR2 (germline): MNHNS, SASEGT. CDR3 DNA sequence: TGTGCCAGCAGTGAAGTGGGACAGCCTCCGGTTGAGCAGTTCTTC. It specifies CASSEVGQPPVEQFF.

Of note for this clone: The identical CDR3 is also encoded by other nucleotide sequences in the sample. In DNA, the CDR3 is TGTGCCAGCTCACCACGTGCTAGCGGGGTCTACGAGCAGTACTTC. Residues: CASSPRASGVYEQYF. The chain carries TRBV18 and TRBJ2-7, with 9 bases lining up with TRBD2. The V segment lost 1 base and the J segment 3 bases; nucleotides outside the gene matches: 4. The CDR3 has 15 amino acids. Germline V CDR1 and CDR2: KGHSH, LQKENI.

The CDR3 here is CASSDGQGLVTDGQYF. CDR3 bases: TGCGCCAGCAGTGACGGACAGGGTTTAGTAACAGACGGGCAGTACTTC. V and J are TRBV10-2 and TRBJ2-7; 8 bases are a match to TRBD1. J was trimmed by 9 bases and V by 3 bases; bases with no gene match: 16. Per germline, CDR1 WSHSY and CDR2 SAAADI. The CDR3 is 16 amino acids.

About this clone itself: Other DNA sequences in this specimen translate into the identical CDR3. This chain uses TRBV28 with TRBJ2-1; D is unclear. Trimming pared 2 bases from V and 0 bases from J, leaving 5 bases between. Germline loops: CDR1 MDHEN, CDR2 SYDVKM. The CDR3 spans 14 residues. The CDR3 DNA reads TGTGCCAGCAGTTTACGAGACTCCTACAATGAGCAGTTCTTC. Translated: CASSLRDSYNEQFF.

Only one count was recorded for this clone. The chain combines TRBV19 with TRBJ2-6; TRBD2 aligns across 7 bases. Germline loops: CDR1 LNHDA, CDR2 SQIVND (reference sequence). The CDR3 contains 18 residues. The junction had 10 bases not matched to a gene; V was cut back by 3 bases and J by 2 bases. CDR3 amino acids: CASSISGGGMAGANVLTF. In DNA, the CDR3 is TGTGCCAGTAGTATTTCGGGAGGTGGCATGGCTGGGGCCAACGTCCTGACTTTC.